Below, 29 T cell receptor beta chains from the same sample are listed, as sequenced in a study of memory CD8 T cells in hepatitis C reinfection. Specified time point: pre-reinfection, 55 to 20 weeks before reinfection detection. TCR sequencing was done directly ex vivo on sorted cells, without expansion in vitro. Repertoires were generated with immunoSEQ multiplex PCR, while TCRdb's copy carries only in-frame clones and drops some. The sample includes more than 45,000 clones, 85% to 90% of them seen just once. Sequencing was performed on naive CD8+ T cells sorted from blood. These receptors came from a man between 18 and 35 years old with hepatitis C virus infection.

This chain connects TRBV13 to TRBJ2-7, with TRBD1 identical over 11 bases. From germline, CDR1 is PRHDT and CDR2 FYEKMQ (reference sequence). This CDR3 is 12 amino acids long. J lost 10 bases, V lost 5 bases, and 4 bases had no gene match. CDR3 bases: TGTGCCAGCAGCGGAGGACAGGGGGCTCAGTACTTC. Translation: CASSGGQGAQYF.

The J gene is TRBJ2-1, the V gene TRBV2; 8 bases are a match to TRBD1. Germline V gene data show CDR1 as SNHLY and CDR2 as FYNNEI. The V segment lost 4 bases and the J segment 6 bases; nucleotides outside the gene matches: 11. This CDR3 is 16 amino acids long. The CDR3, as DNA: TGTGCCAGCAGTGTTGATGACAGGGGTTCGGCCAATGAGCAGTTCTTC. This gives the protein CASSVDDRGSANEQFF.

This clone was observed once. The CDR3 bases are TGTGCCAGCAGTCCGGGACAGGGGGCGTTATCCTATGGCTACACCTTC. Its translation: CASSPGQGALSYGYTF. The chain carries TRBV28 and TRBJ1-2; 12 bases are a match to TRBD1. The length of the CDR3 is 16 residues. Losses at the gene ends were 5 bases for V and 4 bases for J; bases not matched to a gene: 8. Germline loops: CDR1 MDHEN, CDR2 SYDVKM.

This chain links TRBV4-3 with TRBJ2-1, with a tentative D call TRBD2 (6 bases). Trimming took 0 bases from V and 0 from J, leaving 12 bases between them. Germline V lookup: CDR1 LGHNA, CDR2 YSLEER. CDR3 size: 17 residues. The CDR3 DNA follows: TGCGCCAGCAGCCAAGATTCAGGCGGGGCCTCCTACAATGAGCAGTTCTTC. It codes for CASSQDSGGASYNEQFF.

The V call is TRBV28, the J call TRBJ2-7; TRBD1 might be the D (6 bases). Germline CDR1 and CDR2: MDHEN and SYDVKM. V was trimmed by 4 bases and J by 4 bases, leaving 14 bases between them. The CDR3 covers 14 residues. CDR3 protein: CASSYRESGYEQYF. For the CDR3, the DNA is TGTGCCAGCAGTTACAGGGAATCGGGGTACGAGCAGTACTTC.

The V call is TRBV6-6, the J call TRBJ2-4; perhaps TRBD2 as D (5 bases). CDR1 is MNHNY, CDR2 SVGAGI, per germline (reference sequence). Trimming pared 5 bases from V and 8 bases from J, leaving 13 bases between. The CDR3 loop spans 13 amino acids. The DNA for the CDR3 is TGTGCCAGCAGTATCAGAGCGGCGGACATTCAGTACTTC. This gives the protein CASSIRAADIQYF.

The chain joins TRBV28 to TRBJ2-7; TRBD1 matches 8 bases. The CDR3 consists of 12 residues. Germline values: CDR1 MDHEN, CDR2 SYDVKM. Losses at the gene ends were 4 bases for V and 7 bases for J; bases not matched to a gene: 3. CDR3 sequence reads: CASSYDRGEQYV. The CDR3 nucleotides are TGTGCCAGCAGTTACGACAGGGGAGAGCAGTACGTC.

The chain uses TRBV6-5 and TRBJ1-1, with D possibly being TRBD1 (5 bases). The CDR3 is 13 amino acids. Germline CDR1 MNHEY, CDR2 SVGAGI. Trimming pared 0 bases from V and 8 bases from J, leaving 10 bases between. As DNA, the CDR3 is TGTGCCAGCAGTTACTCGTCCAGGGCAGAAGCTTTCTTT. Its translation is CASSYSSRAEAFF.

The CDR3 sequence: CASSPPGGVNYGYTF. For the CDR3, the DNA is TGTGCCAGCAGTCCGCCCGGGGGGGTCAACTATGGCTACACCTTC. The chain combines TRBV28 with TRBJ1-2; D perhaps matches TRBD1 (5 bases). V lost 5 bases and J 2 bases, leaving 15 bases between the germline ends. The CDR3 covers 15 residues. Germline V gene data show CDR1 as MDHEN and CDR2 as SYDVKM.

The rearrangement joins TRBV5-4 to TRBJ2-1, with 11 bases matching TRBD2. V dropped 4 bases and J dropped 9; count of bases not matched to a gene: 15. CDR3 size: 17 residues. CDR1 and CDR2 (germline): SGHNT, YYREEE (reference sequence). The CDR3 reads CASSPGVAGGPFGEQFF. CDR3 sequence (DNA): TGTGCCAGCAGCCCTGGGGTAGCGGGAGGGCCGTTTGGTGAGCAGTTCTTC.

This chain joins TRBV6-1 and TRBJ2-7; TRBD1 aligns across 9 bases. Germline loops: CDR1 MNHNS, CDR2 SASEGT. J was trimmed by 3 bases and V by 3 bases; bases with no gene match: 3. This CDR3 has 14 residues. Written as DNA, the CDR3 is TGTGCCAGCAGTGAGGGACAGGGCAACTACGAGCAGTACTTC. Protein: CASSEGQGNYEQYF.

The chain has TRBV6-5 and TRBJ2-5; 10 bases match TRBD2. CDR3 length: 14 amino acids. The trim removed 3 bases at V and 3 bases at J, leaving 1 base unmatched. CDR1 and CDR2 from the germline V gene are MNHEY and SVGAGI. The chain's CDR3 is CASSYGLAEETQYF. CDR3 nucleotides: TGTGCCAGCAGTTATGGACTAGCGGAAGAGACCCAGTACTTC.

The genes are TRBV27 and TRBJ2-7, with 12 nucleotides matching TRBD2. Per the germline V gene, CDR1 is MNHEY and CDR2 is SMNVEV (reference sequence). Trimming cost V 3 bases and J 4 bases; bases outside gene matches: 7. This CDR3 has 16 amino acids. The CDR3 region has the DNA TGTGCCAGCAGTTTTCGAACTAGCGGGAGGTCGTACGAGCAGTACTTC. Protein sequence: CASSFRTSGRSYEQYF.

This clone was recorded only once. This chain connects TRBV7-8 to TRBJ2-1; 10 positions match TRBD2. Germline lookup yields CDR1 SGHVS and CDR2 FQNEAQ. After removal of 5 bases from V and 8 bases from J, the junction contained 12 bases not matched to a gene. CDR3 length: 16 residues. The CDR3 region is CASSTRAGTSVHEQFF. The CDR3 nucleotides are TGTGCCAGCAGCACACGGGCCGGGACTAGCGTTCATGAGCAGTTCTTC. Full variable domain (rest looked up from reference TRBV7-8 and TRBJ2-1): GAGVSQSPRYKVAKRGQDVALRCDPISGHVSLFWYQQALGQGPEFLTYFQNEAQLDKSGLPSDRFFAERPEGSVSTLKIQRTQQEDSAVYLCASSTRAGTSVHEQFFGPGTRLTVL.

Written as DNA, the CDR3 is TGTGCCAGCAGCTTCGGGACTCCAGCATTTAATGAGCAGTTCTTC. Amino acids: CASSFGTPAFNEQFF. The chain combines TRBV11-3 with TRBJ2-1, with D perhaps matching TRBD2 (6 bases). The germline V and J ends were trimmed by 3 bases and 7 bases, with 16 bases remaining between them. CDR1 and CDR2 (germline): SGHNT, YENEEA. This CDR3 has 15 amino acids.

The genes are TRBV2 and TRBJ1-5; possibly TRBD1 for D (6 bases). The germline CDR1 and CDR2 sequences are SNHLY and FYNNEI. CDR3 length: 16 amino acids. Trimming stripped 4 bases from V and 3 bases from J, with 16 bases between. CDR3 nucleotide sequence: TGTGCCAGCAGTGGCGAATTACAGGGCTTCAATCAGCCCCAGCATTTT. It translates to CASSGELQGFNQPQHF.

The rearrangement links TRBV4-1 to TRBJ2-5; 10 bases agree with TRBD2. V was clipped by 1 base and J by 7 bases; unmatched bases: 12. This CDR3 is built from 17 residues. Germline V gene sequence: CDR1 MGHRA, CDR2 YSYEKL. The CDR3 nucleotides are TGCGCCAGCAGCCAAGCACGCAGCGGGGGGGGCCTATGGACCCAGTACTTC. This sequence encodes CASSQARSGGGLWTQYF.

This clone was seen just once. The V call is TRBV2, the J call TRBJ2-5, with TRBD2 matching 9 bases. The length of the CDR3 is 16 residues. Germline CDR1 and CDR2: SNHLY and FYNNEI. Losses at the gene ends were 3 bases for V and 4 bases for J; bases not matched to a gene: 9. The CDR3 DNA is TGTGCCAGCAGTGATTTTAGCGGGGGCTCGGGAGAGACCCAGTACTTC. Amino acid sequence: CASSDFSGGSGETQYF.

The count of this clone is one. This chain uses TRBV27 with TRBJ1-2; a possible D gene is TRBD1 (6 bases). The CDR3 has 13 amino acids. CDR1 is MNHEY, CDR2 SMNVEV, per germline (reference sequence). Trimming took 2 bases from V and 6 from J, leaving 10 bases between them. The CDR3 nucleotides are TGTGCCAGCAGTTTAGCAGGGGCTAATGGCTACACCTTC. Translated: CASSLAGANGYTF.

This sequence joins TRBV19 and TRBJ2-2; 7 positions match TRBD1. V shed 9 bases and J 3 bases; nucleotides not matched to a gene: 7. The CDR3 sequence is 14 residues long. Per the germline V gene, CDR1 is LNHDA and CDR2 is SQIVND (reference sequence). Here the CDR3 reads CASRGFGDTGELFF. As DNA, the CDR3 is TGTGCCAGCAGGGGGTTTGGGGACACCGGGGAGCTGTTTTTT.

The V gene is TRBV5-4, the J gene TRBJ2-5; D gene unclear. V was trimmed by 3 bases and J by 5 bases, leaving 14 bases between them. In germline, CDR1 is SGHNT, CDR2 YYREEE (reference sequence). The CDR3 covers 14 residues. As DNA, the CDR3 is TGTGCCAGCAGCTCGGGTCTAGATGCCGAGACCCAGTACTTC. Translated, it gives CASSSGLDAETQYF.

The CDR3 protein is CASSFATQTGELFF. In DNA, the CDR3 is TGTGCCAGCAGTTTCGCTACCCAAACCGGGGAGCTGTTTTTT. The rearrangement uses TRBV27 and TRBJ2-2; D uncertain. The germline CDR1 and CDR2 sequences are MNHEY and SMNVEV (reference sequence). This CDR3 is built from 14 residues. Trimming took 3 bases from V and 5 from J, leaving 10 bases between them.

CDR3 residues: CASSDGGTGEGDYGYTF. In DNA, the CDR3 is TGTGCCAGCAGTGACGGCGGGACAGGGGAGGGGGACTATGGCTACACCTTC. The chain employs TRBV6-1 and TRBJ1-2; 10 nucleotides match TRBD1. With 3 bases clipped from V and 3 bases from J, the junction kept 10 bases outside the gene matches. Germline lookup yields CDR1 MNHNS and CDR2 SASEGT. The CDR3 is 17 residues long.

This clone was detected only once. The chain uses TRBV27 and TRBJ2-6; TRBD1 matches 7 bases. CDR3 size: 19 residues. The junction had 13 bases not matched to a gene; V was cut back by 5 bases and J by 0 bases. Germline loops: CDR1 MNHEY, CDR2 SMNVEV (reference sequence). CDR3 sequence: CASSPIMDRPSSGANVLTF. The CDR3 DNA is TGTGCCAGCAGTCCAATCATGGACAGGCCCAGCTCTGGGGCCAACGTCCTGACTTTC.

The chain couples TRBV2 to TRBJ1-1, with 7 bases fitting TRBD1. With 8 bases clipped from V and 5 bases from J, the junction kept 8 bases outside the gene matches. Germline CDR1 SNHLY, CDR2 FYNNEI. This CDR3 region has 13 residues. CDR3 sequence reads: CASPRQGETEAFF. In DNA form, the CDR3 reads TGTGCCAGCCCCCGACAGGGAGAAACTGAAGCTTTCTTT.

Here the CDR3 reads CASRPEEFSTDTQYF. CDR3 DNA sequence: TGTGCCAGCAGGCCCGAAGAGTTCAGCACAGATACGCAGTATTTT. The chain recombines TRBV6-5 with TRBJ2-3; D gene unclear. Germline CDR1 and CDR2: MNHEY and SVGAGI. Trimming removed 6 bases at V and 0 bases at J, with 13 bases between. The CDR3 is 15 residues long.

V is TRBV6-1 and J is TRBJ1-1, with D uncertain. The CDR3 length is 15 residues. V lost 5 bases, J lost 5 bases, and 18 bases lay in between. Per germline, CDR1 MNHNS and CDR2 SASEGT. The chain's CDR3 is CASSPSFGSTTEAFF. The CDR3 region has the DNA TGTGCCAGCAGTCCCTCTTTCGGGTCTACGACTGAAGCTTTCTTT.

J is TRBJ2-1 and V is TRBV27; TRBD2 might be the D (5 bases). V lost 7 bases, J lost 3 bases, and 13 bases lay in between. This CDR3 comprises 14 residues. Germline V gene lookup returns CDR1 MNHEY and CDR2 SMNVEV (reference sequence). The CDR3 spells CASTRGLGYNEQFF. The CDR3 DNA sequence: TGTGCCAGCACTCGAGGACTCGGCTACAATGAGCAGTTCTTC.

The genes are TRBV4-1 and TRBJ2-1; tentative D call: TRBD2 (6 bases). Trimming cost V 1 base and J 7 bases, with 17 bases left between them. The germline gives CDR1 MGHRA, CDR2 YSYEKL. CDR3 length: 16 residues. The CDR3 nucleotides read TGCGCCAGCAGCCAAGGGGAAACTAGCTCACAGAATGAGCAGTTCTTC. The encoded protein is CASSQGETSSQNEQFF.